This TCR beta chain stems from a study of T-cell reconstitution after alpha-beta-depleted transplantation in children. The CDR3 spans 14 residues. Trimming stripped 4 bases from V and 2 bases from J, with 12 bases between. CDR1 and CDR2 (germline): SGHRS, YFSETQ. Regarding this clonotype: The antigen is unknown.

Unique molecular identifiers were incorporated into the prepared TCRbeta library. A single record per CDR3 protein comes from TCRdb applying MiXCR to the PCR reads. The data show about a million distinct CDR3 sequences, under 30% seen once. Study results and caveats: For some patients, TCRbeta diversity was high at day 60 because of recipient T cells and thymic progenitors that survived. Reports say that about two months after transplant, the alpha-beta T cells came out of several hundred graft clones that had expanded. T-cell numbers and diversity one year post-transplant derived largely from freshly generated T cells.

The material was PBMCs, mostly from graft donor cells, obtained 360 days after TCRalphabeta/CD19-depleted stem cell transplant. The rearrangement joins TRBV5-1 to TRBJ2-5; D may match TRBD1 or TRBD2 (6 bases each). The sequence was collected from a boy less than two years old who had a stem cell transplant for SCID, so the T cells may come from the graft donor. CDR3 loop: CASSPAGQQETQYF. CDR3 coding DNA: TGCGCCAGCAGCCCGGCGGGACAACAAGAGACCCAGTACTTC.